A selection of T cell receptor beta chains follows, all from one sample in a study of cytomegalovirus exposure and HLA in healthy donors. Generated by immunoSEQ multiplex PCR, the TCRdb table keeps only in-frame clones and is missing some. The table records 65,000 to 85,000 clones, approximately 67% of them present only once. Sequencing was carried out using PBMCs. The source is a woman aged 25 to 39 in good health and CMV-seronegative. Both conserved end residues are part of each CDR3. A D gene is named only where the DNA matches it firmly. Size is stated for part of the rows, as once, few or many counts, or as a class when the clone is expanded.

V gene	D gene	J gene	clone size	CDR3 protein	CDR3 DNA
TRBV11-3	TRBD2	TRBJ2-1	.	CASSLGSSGGALYNEQFF	TGTGCCAGCAGCTTAGGAAGTAGCGGGGGGGCCTTATACAATGAGCAGTTCTTC
TRBV2	.	TRBJ2-5	once	CASSEARQLQQTQYF	TGTGCCAGCAGTGAAGCCCGACAGCTCCAACAGACCCAGTACTTC
TRBV7-9	.	TRBJ2-2	large	CASSPVNTGELFF	TGTGCCAGCAGCCCGGTTAACACCGGGGAGCTGTTTTTT
TRBV27	.	TRBJ1-5	.	CASSYGSNQPQHF	TGTGCCAGCAGTTACGGGTCCAATCAGCCCCAGCATTTT
TRBV5-1	TRBD2	TRBJ2-3	few	CASSAGTSGGVTDTQYF	TGCGCCAGCAGCGCGGGGACTAGCGGGGGGGTCACAGATACGCAGTATTTT
TRBV19	TRBD1	TRBJ2-7	once	CASNDRGRGYEQYF	TGTGCCAGTAATGACAGGGGGCGCGGATACGAGCAGTACTTC
TRBV7-9	TRBD1	TRBJ1-4	.	CASSSGTGDEKLFF	TGTGCCAGCAGCTCCGGGACAGGGGACGAAAAACTGTTTTTT
TRBV5-1	.	TRBJ2-7	.	CASSLNLPYEQYF	TGCGCCAGCAGCTTGAACTTACCCTACGAGCAGTACTTC
TRBV18	TRBD2	TRBJ2-1	.	CASSPAGGFDNEQFF	TGTGCCAGCTCACCCGCGGGGGGCTTCGACAATGAGCAGTTCTTC
TRBV7-2	TRBD1	TRBJ1-2	.	CASSKQGAGYGYTF	TGTGCCAGCAGTAAACAGGGGGCTGGCTATGGCTACACCTTC
TRBV6-5	.	TRBJ1-4	few	CASRAAENEKLFF	TGTGCCAGCAGGGCGGCCGAGAATGAAAAACTGTTTTTT
TRBV7-9	TRBD1	TRBJ2-2	.	CASSRTGGWEDTGELFF	TGTGCCAGCAGCCGGACAGGGGGCTGGGAGGACACCGGGGAGCTGTTTTTT
TRBV7-9	.	TRBJ1-5	.	CASSLEGPTTPQHF	TGTGCCAGCAGCTTAGAGGGGCCCACCACACCCCAGCATTTT
TRBV6-5	TRBD1	TRBJ1-2	.	CASSFGTGGGYTF	TGTGCCAGCAGTTTCGGGACAGGGGGTGGCTACACCTTC
TRBV2	.	TRBJ1-2	.	CASSEVVLGNGYTF	TGTGCCAGCAGTGAAGTGGTGCTAGGTAATGGCTACACCTTC
TRBV20-1	TRBD1	TRBJ1-1	.	CSAETGLEAFF	TGCAGTGCTGAGACAGGGCTAGAAGCTTTCTTT
TRBV7-9	TRBD1	TRBJ1-5	.	CASSLTTGPGNQPQHF	TGTGCCAGCAGCCTGACGACAGGGCCGGGGAATCAGCCCCAGCATTTT
TRBV7-2	.	TRBJ2-5	.	CASSSQGLVETQYF	TGTGCCAGCAGCTCACAGGGTCTTGTGGAGACCCAGTACTTC
TRBV7-9	.	TRBJ1-6	.	CASSSTANNSPLHF	TGTGCCAGCAGCTCGACAGCTAATAATTCACCCCTCCACTTT
TRBV6-1	.	TRBJ1-1	few	CASSPQGSPEAFF	TGTGCCAGCAGCCCCCAGGGTAGCCCTGAAGCTTTCTTT
TRBV18	.	TRBJ2-7	.	CASSPPNRGSYEQYF	TGTGCCAGCTCACCACCAAATCGGGGCTCCTACGAGCAGTACTTC
TRBV7-8	.	TRBJ1-2	.	CASSLALGGDYGYTF	TGTGCCAGCAGCTTAGCGCTCGGAGGGGACTATGGCTACACCTTC
TRBV2	.	TRBJ2-1	.	CASSSQLIYNEQFF	TGTGCCAGCAGTTCCCAACTGATATACAATGAGCAGTTCTTC
TRBV5-1	.	TRBJ1-1	once	CASSSGARTSEAFF	TGCGCCAGCAGCTCAGGGGCGCGTACCTCTGAAGCTTTCTTT
TRBV5-1	TRBD2	TRBJ2-4	.	CASSTGLGGNIQYF	TGCGCCAGCAGTACGGGACTAGGTGGTAACATTCAGTACTTC
TRBV5-6	.	TRBJ2-3	.	CASSRQALTDTQYF	TGTGCCAGCAGCCGACAGGCCCTCACAGATACGCAGTATTTT
TRBV6-1	TRBD1	TRBJ2-5	.	CASNGQGVQETQYF	TGTGCCAGCAATGGACAGGGGGTCCAAGAGACCCAGTACTTC
TRBV20-1	.	TRBJ2-1	.	CSASRNNEQFF	TGCAGTGCTAGTAGAAACAATGAGCAGTTCTTC
TRBV18	TRBD1	TRBJ2-7	.	CASSPFPGQGYEQYF	TGTGCCAGCTCACCCTTTCCGGGACAGGGGTACGAGCAGTACTTC
TRBV6-6	.	TRBJ1-2	.	CASSQGQAYGYTF	TGTGCCAGCAGTCAGGGGCAGGCCTATGGCTACACCTTC
TRBV9	.	TRBJ1-2	many	CASSLGGSYGYTF	TGTGCCAGCAGCTTGGGAGGGAGCTATGGCTACACCTTC
TRBV28	TRBD1	TRBJ1-2	.	CASTPTGGPESYGYTF	TGTGCCAGCACACCCACAGGGGGCCCTGAGAGCTATGGCTACACCTTC
TRBV15	.	TRBJ1-2	.	CATSRTYRVRGYTF	TGTGCCACCAGCAGAACTTACAGGGTCCGGGGCTACACCTTC
TRBV2	.	TRBJ1-1	few	CASSEEASGISNTEAFF	TGTGCCAGCAGTGAAGAGGCCTCCGGGATATCAAACACTGAAGCTTTCTTT
TRBV6-6	.	TRBJ1-3	few	CAIQAASGNTIYF	TGTGCCATCCAGGCAGCATCTGGAAACACCATATATTTT
TRBV7-9	TRBD1	TRBJ2-7	.	CASSKPGQANSYEQYF	TGTGCCAGCAGCAAACCGGGACAGGCCAACTCCTACGAGCAGTACTTC
TRBV10-2	TRBD1	TRBJ2-2	few	CASSERDRPNTGELFF	TGCGCCAGCAGTGAGAGGGACAGGCCGAACACCGGGGAGCTGTTTTTT
TRBV7-8	TRBD2	TRBJ2-1	.	CASSLVSGGVNWNEQFF	TGTGCCAGCAGCTTAGTGAGCGGGGGGGTCAATTGGAATGAGCAGTTCTTC
TRBV6-1	.	TRBJ1-6	.	CASGGRGRHSPLHF	TGTGCCAGCGGGGGCCGGGGTAGGCATTCACCCCTCCACTTT
TRBV30	TRBD1	TRBJ1-2	.	CAWIRDRGSGGYTF	TGTGCCTGGATCCGGGACAGGGGGAGCGGTGGCTACACCTTC
TRBV6-1	TRBD1	TRBJ2-2	.	CASSRDRGSTGELFF	TGTGCCAGCAGCCGGGACAGGGGAAGTACCGGGGAGCTGTTTTTT
TRBV7-2	.	TRBJ1-1	.	CASSLVGRNTEAFF	TGTGCCAGCAGCTTAGTTGGCAGAAACACTGAAGCTTTCTTT
TRBV6-1	TRBD1	TRBJ1-4	.	CASKDGTGNEKLFF	TGTGCCAGTAAGGACGGGACAGGGAATGAAAAACTGTTTTTT
TRBV5-1	TRBD2	TRBJ2-5	.	CASSLAGGGPGETQYF	TGCGCCAGCAGCTTGGCAGGCGGGGGGCCTGGTGAGACCCAGTACTTC
TRBV9	.	TRBJ2-3	.	CASSVSSGTDTQYF	TGTGCCAGCAGCGTTTCTAGTGGCACAGATACGCAGTATTTT
TRBV5-1	TRBD1	TRBJ1-6	.	CASSLQGVSSPLHF	TGCGCCAGCAGCTTGCAGGGGGTGAGTTCACCCCTCCACTTT